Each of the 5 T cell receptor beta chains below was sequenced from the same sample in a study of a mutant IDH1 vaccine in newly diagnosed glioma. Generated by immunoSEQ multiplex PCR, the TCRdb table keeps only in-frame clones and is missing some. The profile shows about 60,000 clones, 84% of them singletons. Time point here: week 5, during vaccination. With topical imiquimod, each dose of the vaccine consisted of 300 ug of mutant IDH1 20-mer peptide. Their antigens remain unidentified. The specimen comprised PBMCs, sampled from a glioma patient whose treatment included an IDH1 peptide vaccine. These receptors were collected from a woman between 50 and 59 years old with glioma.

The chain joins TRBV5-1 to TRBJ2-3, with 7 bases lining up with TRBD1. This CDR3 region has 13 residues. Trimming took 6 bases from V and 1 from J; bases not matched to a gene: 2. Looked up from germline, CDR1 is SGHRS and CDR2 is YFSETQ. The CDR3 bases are TGCGCCAGCACCGGACAGGGCACAGATACGCAGTATTTT. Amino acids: CASTGQGTDTQYF.

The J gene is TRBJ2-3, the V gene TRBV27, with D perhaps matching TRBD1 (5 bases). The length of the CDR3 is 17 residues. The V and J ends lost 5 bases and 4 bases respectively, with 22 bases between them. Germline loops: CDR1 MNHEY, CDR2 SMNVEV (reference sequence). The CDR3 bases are TGTGCCAGCAGTCCCCGGACATCGAAGGTCGGGTCAGATACGCAGTATTTT. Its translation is CASSPRTSKVGSDTQYF.

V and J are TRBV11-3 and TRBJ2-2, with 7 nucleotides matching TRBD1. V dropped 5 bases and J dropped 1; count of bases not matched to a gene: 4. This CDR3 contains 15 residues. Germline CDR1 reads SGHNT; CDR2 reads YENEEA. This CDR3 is CASSPGTENTGELFF. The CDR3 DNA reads TGTGCCAGCAGCCCCGGGACAGAGAACACCGGGGAGCTGTTTTTT.

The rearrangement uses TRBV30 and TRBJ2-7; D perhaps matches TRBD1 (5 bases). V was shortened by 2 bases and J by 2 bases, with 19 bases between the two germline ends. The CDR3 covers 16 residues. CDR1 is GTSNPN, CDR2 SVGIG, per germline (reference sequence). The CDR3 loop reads CAWSPRQGILPYEQYF. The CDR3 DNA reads TGTGCCTGGAGTCCCAGGCAGGGCATCTTACCCTACGAGCAGTACTTC.

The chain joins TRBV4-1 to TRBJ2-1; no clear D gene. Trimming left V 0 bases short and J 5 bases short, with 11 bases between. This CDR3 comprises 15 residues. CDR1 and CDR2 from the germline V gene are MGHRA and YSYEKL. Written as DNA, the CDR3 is TGCGCCAGCAGCCAAGATTGGACGGCGAACAATGAGCAGTTCTTC. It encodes CASSQDWTANNEQFF.